This TCR beta chain was documented in a study of cytomegalovirus exposure and HLA in healthy donors (TCRdb year 2017). Some background on the complete study: An earlier analysis of several hundred of the donors reported approximately 290 Gb of sequence data and approximately 110 million unique TCR beta sequences from 150 million to 200 million T cells. The study used immunosequencing to profile the T cell repertoires of several hundred subjects and linked those repertoires to cytomegalovirus serostatus. Every repertoire in the discovery cohort had been generated on one and the same sequencing platform. The genetic ancestry cluster associated with self-reported Caucasian donors included about 84% of the 398 genotyped donors. Alongside the repertoire data, information on donor age, sex, ethnicity and CMV serostatus was compiled. An early release covering around 630 HLA-typed donors comprised 250 to 350 gigabases of sequencing data and some 79 million unique TCR sequences. An earlier analysis of approximately 630 of the donors applied high-throughput TCR beta sequencing to assess whether each TCR beta V gene segment acted as functional or pseudogenic. Among about 390 genotyped donors of the cohort, an average of approximately 240,000 unique TCR beta nucleotide sequences were sequenced per donor, roughly 20% of them non-productive. HLA typing covered class I and class II loci at four-digit resolution. To study patterns of TCR occurrence, a later analysis re-analyzed previously published TCR beta repertoires from 666 donors and added high-resolution HLA genotyping. A separate validation cohort of more than 100 different subjects was used in addition to the 666-subject first cohort. Typing coverage differed by locus: A, B, C, DRB1 and DQB1 were typed in about 620-630 donors, DQA1 in 522, DPA1 in approximately 610, and DPB1 in just under 490. Because of strong linkage in the cohort, a handful of DR-DQ haplotypes were treated as single units for association and clustering. A later genetic analysis took genome-wide SNP genotypes for about three fifths of the 666 donors and used that subset as a discovery cohort. To predict cytomegalovirus infection status, the study brought together high-throughput TCR immunosequencing, statistical association of individual TCRs with disease status, and machine learning. The study aimed to test whether signatures of past pathogen exposure could be identified by cataloging public T cell receptors. Rather than drawing on any new phenotypic data, the later analysis identified candidate immune exposures from TCR beta sequences and the way those sequences occurred across donors.

Libraries came from the immunoSEQ multiplex PCR assay. For the multiplex PCR, a mixture combining 60 forward primers for TCR Vbeta segments and 13 reverse primers for TCR Jbeta segments was used. The CDR3 region of rearranged TCR beta genes was amplified from genomic DNA with a multiplex PCR assay. The amplified TCR beta libraries were sequenced on the Illumina HiSeq System as 87-base-pair reads. Per the source publication's procedure: In a later analysis, tens of millions of unique TCR beta chains were counted across the 500 to 700 repertoires, and roughly 10 million of these chains were shared by at least two donors. A nearest-neighbor algorithm error-corrected the raw reads and collapsed the reads into unique sequences, merging closely related sequences to remove PCR and sequencing errors. To assign V, D and J gene segments, CDR3 sequences were aligned to IMGT reference sequences. For a sequence to be retained, a match of at least six nucleotides was required to both a V gene segment and a J gene segment. Rearrangements were classified as productive when the CDR3 lacked stop codons and remained in frame with V and J, and all other rearrangements were classified as non-productive. CDR3 was defined by IMGT convention, running from the second conserved V-encoded cysteine to the conserved J-encoded phenylalanine. The earlier analysis of roughly 590 of the donors excluded any sequence lacking an unambiguous match to a single V gene segment. In an earlier analysis of 587 of the donors, a V segment was called functional when productive rearrangements were above 56.7%, and segregating when the standard deviation between donors exceeded 5%. A statistical classification framework was built to diagnose cytomegalovirus status from the catalog of TCR beta chain sequences. V and J gene assignment, in a later analysis, came from comparing TCR nucleotide sequences with IMGT/GENE-DB human TR gene sequences. A later analysis assigned CDR3 sequences and most-parsimonious VDJ recombination scenarios with the TCRdist pipeline. In a later analysis, every TCR beta chain was defined by the combination of its CDR3 amino acid sequence and its V-gene family, and reads without a unique V-gene family were dropped. A later analysis removed 500 to 650 highly shared, low-generation-probability nucleotide sequences to deal with suspected cross-contamination and a sequencing artifact. In a later analysis, a clonal expansion index was calculated for each public chain from normalized within-repertoire ranks of inferred template counts. Generation probabilities in a later analysis came from a VDJ recombination model fitted to out-of-frame rearrangements, and those results were checked against IGoR. In a later analysis, TCR-TCR, TCR-HLA and TCR-CMV co-occurrence was scored with hypergeometric tests, and a repertoire-size bias correction was applied to TCR pairs. A later analysis estimated false discovery rates by permuting HLA or CMV assignments 20 times. In a later analysis, co-occurring TCRs were grouped with DBSCAN, and TCRdist sequence similarity was added when clustering was performed within HLA-allele-positive subsets. Repertoires with fewer than 30,000 or more than 120,000 public chains were left out of co-occurrence clustering, as were several repertoires with anomalous nucleotide sharing. TCRdb re-hosts the immuneACCESS table, in-frame sequences only. Its copies lack some clones; in the studies checked, an unresolved V gene accounts for under half of them, and the cause for the rest is not known. That table furnishes V, J and clone size, whereas the DNA furnished D and trimming. The sample table records over 150,000 clones; around 79% of these occur just once. The ten largest account for approximately 8% of the sample.

The cohort comprised fewer than 700 healthy bone marrow donors. At the time of sampling, all cohort members were nominally healthy, though unrecorded immune exposures were likely present. The donor was CMV seropositive and was included in the group of about 290 seropositive cohort members. A peripheral blood sample was provided by each donor, and peripheral blood mononuclear cells were used for TCR beta sequencing. The Qiagen DNeasy Blood Extraction Kit was used to extract genomic DNA from the blood cell samples. Paper-wide results and their limitations: According to a later analysis, most CMV-associated TCR beta chains appeared to be HLA-restricted, and the HLA associations seemed to be driven largely by CMV exposure. Because counts were too low, roughly 16 rarely observed V segments, including chromosome 9 orphons, were excluded from the earlier analysis of under 650 of the donors. It was suggested by the authors that the approach could potentially be generalized to other disease states and immunological phenotypes. The cohort was sequenced for TCR beta chains only, and without alpha or paired-chain data the features that could be detected were limited. At a false discovery rate of 0.05, a later analysis linked under 20,000 TCR beta sequences to specific HLA alleles. A cluster of highly shared sequence variants was judged likely to represent a technical artifact of the sequencing pipeline. In an earlier analysis of 450 to 750 of the donors, most TCR beta V segments appeared in productive rearrangements about 87% or about 30% of the time, broadly matching IMGT annotations. A later analysis found that HLA-associated TCR beta chains were more clonally expanded and had lower generation probabilities than equally common non-associated chains. A later analysis found that TCR association rates varied across HLA loci, with DRB1 alleles showing the most associated TCRs and HLA-C alleles the fewest. The classifier was reported to diagnose cytomegalovirus status with high specificity and sensitivity in both the original and validation cohorts. Most TCR sequences were seen in very few donors, while some public TCRs were found in many individuals. A further reported finding was that TCR beta sequences accurately predicted the HLA-A and HLA-B alleles for most subjects in the first cohort. Because HLA typing was unavailable for some donors at each locus, only the typed subset was used in association tests. The only immune exposure information available for the cohort was CMV serostatus. A few of the identified cytomegalovirus-associated TCR beta chains were confirmed in vitro to be specific for cytomegalovirus antigens. Assigning TCR associations to individual alleles was difficult when HLA alleles, especially DR and DQ, strongly co-occurred. In a later analysis, several top co-occurrence clusters were reported to appear linked to parvovirus B19, influenza, CMV and Epstein-Barr virus. Because the 87-base-pair reads could not distinguish some IMGT-functional V segments, including TRBV6-2 and TRBV6-3, those segments were excluded. Correlated functional status among segregating V segments might reflect linkage disequilibrium, but an unknown experimental factor could not be ruled out. The study gave a list of under 200 TCR beta chains associated with cytomegalovirus. In a later genetic analysis, a missense DCLRE1C variant was associated with V-gene and J-gene trimming of TCR beta chains, and the association was replicated in an independent cohort. According to a later genetic analysis, donors in an Asian-associated ancestry cluster had fewer N-insertions in productive TCRs than the approximately 650-donor mean. Sequencing depth was assumed to be roughly uniform across donors in the presence/absence analyses, though that assumption may not hold.

As regards this clone: No cognate antigen has been identified for it. No much larger clonotype is one base removed from it; base qualities were not supplied.

V loses 0 bases of germline sequence and J loses 1 base, and the interval between the two ends is 9 bases. Inclusive of the bounding cysteine and phenylalanine, the CDR3 is 15 residues long. The DNA shown is the 45-base CDR3, in frame from base 1. CDR1 LGHNT and CDR2 FRNRAP were looked up in the germline V gene. The sample consisted of PBMCs. The sequence was obtained from a young man in good health and CMV-seropositive. The sequence joins TRBV12-5 to TRBJ1-1; no D gene can be assigned with confidence. The CDR3: CASGLVGGPNTEAFF. In nucleotide form, the sequence is TGTGCTAGTGGTTTGGTAGGAGGACCGAACACTGAAGCTTTCTTT.